These T cell receptor beta chains were read from a single sample in a study of T cells after yellow fever vaccination. TCRdb independently ran MiXCR on the 5' RACE reads; one entry per CDR3 protein. The repertoire holds some 250,000 distinct CDR3 sequences, with 6.9% as singletons. The sequencing here drew on CD4+ T cells sorted from PBMCs, taken 15 days after the yellow fever booster vaccination. Receptors were obtained from a man aged 25 to 45 who received the YFV17D yellow fever vaccine. CDR3s include the opening cysteine and the closing phenylalanine or tryptophan. A D gene is named only where the DNA matches it firmly. Rows give clone size only sometimes, using once, few, many, or a class for an expanded clone.

D | size | length | J | V | CDR3 | DNA
TRBD2 | NA | 15 | TRBJ2-5 | TRBV7-2 | CASSFMASGQETQYF | TGTGCCAGCAGCTTTATGGCTAGCGGCCAAGAGACCCAGTACTTC
NA | NA | 14 | TRBJ2-1 | TRBV7-3 | CASSLAGSLNEQFF | TGTGCCAGCAGCTTAGCAGGATCTTTAAATGAGCAGTTCTTC
NA | NA | 15 | TRBJ2-3 | TRBV18 | CASSPGQYLADTQYF | TGTGCCAGCTCACCCGGACAGTATCTCGCAGATACGCAGTATTTT
NA | NA | 15 | TRBJ2-1 | TRBV20-1 | CSANSPSKLANEQFF | TGCAGTGCTAATTCCCCGAGTAAACTGGCCAATGAGCAGTTCTTC
NA | few | 14 | TRBJ2-1 | TRBV5-4 | CASSGGGPGNEQFF | TGTGCCAGCAGCGGCGGGGGCCCCGGGAATGAGCAGTTCTTC
TRBD1 | few | 13 | TRBJ1-5 | TRBV6-5 | CASSTGEGQPQHF | TGTGCCAGCAGTACAGGGGAAGGTCAGCCCCAGCATTTT
TRBD2 | many | 15 | TRBJ2-3 | TRBV11-1 | CASSPSGRYTDTQYF | TGTGCCAGCAGCCCAAGCGGGAGGTACACAGATACGCAGTATTTT
TRBD1 | many | 15 | TRBJ1-5 | TRBV28 | CASSLPGTGGQPQHF | TGTGCCAGCAGTTTACCAGGCACAGGGGGCCAGCCCCAGCATTTT
TRBD2 | NA | 16 | TRBJ2-1 | TRBV12-3/TRBV12-4 | CASSHGTSGTYNEQFF | TGTGCCAGCAGCCACGGGACTAGCGGGACTTACAATGAGCAGTTCTTC
NA | NA | 15 | TRBJ2-3 | TRBV14 | CASSLRQGGIGTQYF | TGTGCCAGCAGCCTTCGACAAGGTGGGATCGGTACGCAGTATTTT
TRBD1 | NA | 15 | TRBJ2-1 | TRBV3-1 | CASTPRDRSYNEQFF | TGTGCCAGCACCCCGCGGGACAGGTCCTACAATGAGCAGTTCTTC
NA | once | 13 | TRBJ1-3 | TRBV4-2 | CASSRRTGNTIYF | TGTGCCAGCAGCCGGAGGACTGGAAACACCATATATTTT
TRBD1 | few | 14 | TRBJ1-5 | TRBV6-1 | CASSDPGQRQPQHF | TGTGCCAGCAGTGATCCGGGACAGCGTCAGCCCCAGCATTTT
TRBD2 | NA | 16 | TRBJ2-7 | TRBV3-1 | CASSQGRRGDGYEQYF | TGTGCCAGCAGCCAAGGGAGGCGGGGGGATGGTTACGAGCAGTACTTC
TRBD2 | many | 15 | TRBJ2-7 | TRBV5-1 | CASSLVAGSSYEQYF | TGCGCCAGCAGCTTGGTAGCGGGAAGCTCCTACGAGCAGTACTTC
NA | few | 18 | TRBJ2-6 | TRBV20-1 | CSARDLNGLLSGANVLTF | TGCAGTGCTAGAGATTTAAACGGATTACTCTCTGGGGCCAACGTCCTGACTTTC
NA | many | 12 | TRBJ2-7 | TRBV20-1 | CSARGRGYEQYF | TGCAGTGCTAGAGGAAGGGGATACGAGCAGTACTTC
NA | many | 14 | TRBJ2-7 | TRBV18 | CASSSQGEVNEQYF | TGTGCCAGCTCGTCTCAGGGAGAGGTCAACGAGCAGTACTTC
TRBD2 | many | 17 | TRBJ2-7 | TRBV27 | CASSGERLTGRSYEQYF | TGTGCCAGCAGTGGGGAAAGGCTTACCGGGAGGTCGTACGAGCAGTACTTC
TRBD2 | few | 15 | TRBJ2-1 | TRBV19 | CASSTTSGGSSVQFF | TGTGCCAGTAGTACGACTAGCGGGGGATCGTCGGTGCAGTTCTTC
NA | few | 14 | TRBJ2-7 | TRBV7-2 | CASSYQTSAYEQYF | TGTGCCAGCAGCTACCAGACTAGTGCCTACGAGCAGTACTTC
NA | few | 13 | TRBJ2-1 | TRBV20-1 | CSALGPRGNEQFF | TGCAGTGCGTTGGGTCCGAGAGGCAATGAGCAGTTCTTC
TRBD2 | few | 12 | TRBJ2-1 | TRBV18 | CASSPGRGEQFF | TGTGCCAGCTCACCTGGGAGGGGTGAGCAGTTCTTC
TRBD2 | few | 16 | TRBJ2-7 | TRBV5-1 | CASSLAGTSGRTEQYF | TGCGCCAGCAGCTTGGCCGGGACTAGCGGGAGGACCGAGCAGTACTTC
TRBD2 | few | 16 | TRBJ2-2 | TRBV30 | CACRLAGGPWGGELFF | TGTGCCTGCCGGCTAGCGGGAGGGCCTTGGGGCGGGGAGCTGTTTTTT
TRBD1 | NA | 14 | TRBJ2-5 | TRBV20-1 | CSGPDRGLVETQYF | TGCAGTGGCCCGGACAGGGGGCTTGTGGAGACCCAGTACTTC
NA | NA | 12 | TRBJ1-3 | TRBV6-5 | CASSPLRGTIYF | TGTGCCAGCAGCCCCCTCCGGGGCACCATATATTTT
TRBD1 | many | 15 | TRBJ1-1 | TRBV7-9 | CASSATGGANTEAFF | TGTGCCAGCAGCGCGACAGGGGGTGCGAACACTGAAGCTTTCTTT
NA | few | 14 | TRBJ2-3 | TRBV24-1 | CATSLGWAGDTQYF | TGTGCCACCAGCCTAGGATGGGCAGGAGATACGCAGTATTTT
NA | few | 12 | TRBJ2-4 | TRBV21-1 | CASSKSANIQYF | TGTGCCAGCAGCAAATCTGCTAACATTCAGTACTTC
TRBD2 | NA | 16 | TRBJ2-2 | TRBV6-2/TRBV6-3 | CASRATGTRDTGELFF | TGTGCCAGCAGAGCCACCGGGACTAGAGACACCGGGGAGCTGTTTTTT
TRBD2 | few | 15 | TRBJ2-7 | TRBV7-9 | CASSPSGRAGYEQYF | TGTGCCAGCAGCCCTAGTGGGAGGGCCGGGTACGAGCAGTACTTC
TRBD1 | few | 14 | TRBJ2-7 | TRBV7-9 | CASSTDRRIYEQYF | TGTGCCAGCAGCACGGACAGGAGGATTTACGAGCAGTACTTC
NA | NA | 15 | TRBJ1-1 | TRBV7-2 | CASSPDRVINTEAFF | TGTGCCAGCAGTCCCGACCGGGTGATAAACACTGAAGCTTTCTTT
NA | many | 13 | TRBJ2-3 | TRBV6-5 | CASSYVKADTQYF | TGTGCCAGCAGTTACGTGAAGGCAGATACGCAGTATTTT
TRBD2 | few | 17 | TRBJ2-1 | TRBV6-5 | CASSTSTGGVGYNEQFF | TGTGCCAGCAGTACTTCCACGGGGGGAGTGGGGTACAATGAGCAGTTCTTC
NA | NA | 16 | TRBJ2-4 | TRBV20-1 | CSAPGWGPGAKNIQYF | TGCAGTGCCCCCGGGTGGGGGCCGGGCGCCAAAAACATTCAGTACTTC
NA | many | 14 | TRBJ2-3 | TRBV20-1 | CSARDVGVSDTQYF | TGCAGTGCTAGAGATGTAGGGGTTTCAGATACGCAGTATTTT
NA | few | 15 | TRBJ2-2 | TRBV3-1 | CASSQRRANTGELFF | TGTGCCAGCAGCCAACGGAGGGCCAATACCGGGGAGCTGTTTTTT
TRBD2 | few | 16 | TRBJ2-7 | TRBV29-1 | CSVLLAGGPQTYEQYF | TGCAGCGTCCTACTAGCGGGAGGTCCCCAAACCTACGAGCAGTACTTC
NA | few | 14 | TRBJ2-3 | TRBV5-1 | CASSLREHPDTQYF | TGCGCCAGCAGCTTGCGAGAGCACCCAGATACGCAGTATTTT
TRBD2 | many | 17 | TRBJ2-2 | TRBV4-2 | CASSFSGTSGSSGELFF | TGTGCCAGCAGCTTCTCGGGCACTAGCGGGAGCTCCGGGGAGCTGTTTTTT
TRBD2 | few | 16 | TRBJ2-5 | TRBV11-2 | CASSPTQRELVETQYF | TGTGCCAGCAGCCCCACCCAGCGGGAGCTGGTAGAGACCCAGTACTTC
TRBD1 | many | 15 | TRBJ1-2 | TRBV5-1 | CASSPGGESGYGYTF | TGCGCCAGCAGCCCAGGGGGGGAGTCTGGATATGGCTACACCTTC
TRBD2 | NA | 15 | TRBJ2-2 | TRBV6-2/TRBV6-3 | CASITSGSPTGELFF | TGTGCCAGCATTACTAGCGGGAGTCCCACCGGGGAGCTGTTTTTT
NA | NA | 16 | TRBJ2-3 | TRBV5-4 | CVSSLVGTTGTDTQYF | TGTGTCAGCAGCTTGGTTGGGACAACCGGCACAGATACGCAGTATTTT
NA | NA | 15 | TRBJ1-5 | TRBV9 | CASSVGPWGYQPQHF | TGTGCCAGCAGCGTAGGGCCTTGGGGGTATCAGCCCCAGCATTTT
TRBD1 | once | 13 | TRBJ2-7 | TRBV15 | CATSRVTGLEQYF | TGTGCCACCAGCAGAGTGACAGGGCTTGAGCAGTACTTC
NA | NA | 13 | TRBJ2-7 | TRBV7-2 | CASSRLGNYEQYF | TGTGCCAGTAGTAGGTTAGGCAACTACGAGCAGTACTTC
NA | many | 16 | TRBJ2-2 | TRBV14 | CASSQDLGFGTGELFF | TGTGCCAGCAGCCAAGATCTCGGGTTTGGCACCGGGGAGCTGTTTTTT
TRBD2 | few | 17 | TRBJ2-5 | TRBV7-2 | CASSLVASGRGVETQYF | TGTGCCAGCAGCTTAGTGGCTAGCGGGAGAGGAGTAGAGACCCAGTACTTC